This TCR beta chain derives from a study of cytomegalovirus exposure and HLA in healthy donors. Study conclusions and caveats: The authors reported that TCR beta sequences could predict HLA-A and HLA-B alleles. These predictions were accurate for most subjects in the first cohort. What a later analysis reportedly showed was that an Asian-associated ancestry cluster had fewer N-insertions than the roughly 720-donor mean. Researchers counted around 150 TCR beta chains as cytomegalovirus-associated. As a later analysis showed, several of the most significant clusters appeared to be linked to common viral pathogens.

The PCR was carried out with 60 Vbeta primers and 13 Jbeta primers. Assay used: immunoSEQ multiplex PCR; TCRdb lists only in-frame clones, some missing. The repertoire holds 130,000 to 150,000 clones, with about four fifths as singletons. A word on this clone: Its antigen remains unidentified.

The V gene's germline CDR1 is MNHNY and CDR2 SVGAGI (reference sequence). This CDR3 region has 16 residues. V gave up 2 bases and J gave up 0 bases, with 11 bases separating them. The sample consisted of PBMCs. This TCR was sampled from a man in his thirties or forties in good health and CMV-seronegative. V usage is TRBV6-6 and J usage is TRBJ2-4, with a weak D call TRBD1 (6 bases). CDR3 residues: CASSYGQSLAKNIQYF. DNA for the CDR3: TGTGCCAGCAGTTACGGACAGTCGCTAGCCAAAAACATTCAGTACTTC.